This entry concerns a single TCR beta chain. Data came from immunoSEQ multiplex PCR; TCRdb stores just in-frame clones and leaves some out. This sample has 200,000 to 300,000 clones, with over 75% found just once. This entry belongs to a study of blood T cell repertoires in COVID-19. As for the study in general: The United States, Italy and Spain supplied acute and convalescent COVID-19 samples.

CDR1 is SGHAT and CDR2 is FQNNGV in the germline V gene. The CDR3 extends over 14 amino acids. V was clipped by 3 bases and J by 6 bases, with 11 bases between them. This TCR derives from a human donor in a cohort sampled during active COVID-19. This chain joins TRBV11-2 and TRBJ2-2; a possible D gene is TRBD2 (6 bases). The specimen sequenced was peripheral blood. The CDR3 loop reads CASSFRRAAGELFF. As DNA, the CDR3 is TGTGCCAGCAGCTTTCGGAGGGCCGCCGGGGAGCTGTTTTTT.